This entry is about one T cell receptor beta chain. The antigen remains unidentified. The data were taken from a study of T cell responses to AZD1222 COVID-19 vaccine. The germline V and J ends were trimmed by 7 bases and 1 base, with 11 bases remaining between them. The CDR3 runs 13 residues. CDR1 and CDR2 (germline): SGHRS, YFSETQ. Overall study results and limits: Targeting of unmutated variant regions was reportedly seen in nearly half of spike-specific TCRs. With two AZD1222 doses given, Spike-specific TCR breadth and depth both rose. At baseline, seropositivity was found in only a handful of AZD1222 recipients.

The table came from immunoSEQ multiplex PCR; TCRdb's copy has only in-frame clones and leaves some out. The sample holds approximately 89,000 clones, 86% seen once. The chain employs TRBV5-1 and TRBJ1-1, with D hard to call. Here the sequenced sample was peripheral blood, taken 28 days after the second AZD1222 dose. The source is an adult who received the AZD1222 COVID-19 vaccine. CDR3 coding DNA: TGCGCCAGCGGCCTCGGGGAGAACACTGAAGCTTTCTTT. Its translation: CASGLGENTEAFF. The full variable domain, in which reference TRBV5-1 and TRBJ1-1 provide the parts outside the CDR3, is KAGVTQTPRYLIKTRGQQVTLSCSPISGHRSVSWYQQTPGQGLQFLFEYFSETQRNKGNFPGRFSGRQFSNSRSEMNVSTLELGDSALYLCASGLGENTEAFFGQGTRLTVV.